This T cell receptor beta chain was recorded in a study of T cells and copy number aberrations in small-cell lung cancer. TCRdb's copy holds only in-frame clones and misses some; the assay was immunoSEQ multiplex PCR. The sample carries approximately 6,600 clones, more than 70% recorded once. General study points: The tissue was entirely formalin-fixed and paraffin-embedded, which is known to produce sequencing artifacts. Compared with adjacent lung tissue, tumors had lower T-cell richness and clonality and non-significantly lower density.

Looked up from germline, CDR1 is SGHDT and CDR2 is YYEEEE. The CDR3 spans 16 residues. The ends lost 6 bases at V and 4 bases at J; junction bases unmatched: 10. As regards this clone: Its target is unknown.

Donors had limited-stage small-cell lung cancer and underwent surgical resection in Hangzhou, China, between about 2008 and 2021. J is TRBJ2-5 and V is TRBV5-6; TRBD2 aligns across 12 bases. Source material: normal tissue next to the tumor. The receptor was isolated from a woman between 65 and 79 years old with small cell lung cancer. Some clones in this sample may be carry-over from other donors' samples. CDR3 in amino acids: CASNIGTSGLIETQYF. The DNA for the CDR3 is TGTGCCAGCAACATCGGGACTAGCGGGTTGATAGAGACCCAGTACTTC.